Sequencing of this TCR beta chain was carried out in a study of molecular identifiers for immune sequencing clone quantification. Bulk TCR libraries used previously described methods and listed TCR primers. MiXCR, applied by TCRdb to the PCR reads, yields one record per CDR3 protein. The sample has approximately 40,000 distinct CDR3 sequences; 24% are singletons. Study-level findings and limits: In naive cells, clones above 20 RNA copies held under 1% of molecules, whereas in effector cells they held over 97%.

CDR3 length: 15 amino acids. Germline loops: CDR1 MNHEY, CDR2 SMNVEV (reference sequence). V shed 8 bases and J 1 base; nucleotides not matched to a gene: 7. This clonotype is medium-sized (0.01 to 0.1%) by share. Its matching antigen is unknown. Sequencing input: naive CD8+ T cells from blood, with Jurkat cell RNA spiked in. Regarding subset: FACS-sorted CD8+CD4-CCR7+CD45RA+ naive T cells. The chain carries TRBV27 and TRBJ2-3; 9 bases fit TRBD2. The clonotype was recovered from a human donor in good health. Some libraries in this study had Jurkat cell RNA spiked in. The DNA for the CDR3 is TGTGCCAGCTCACCATGGACTAGCGGCACAGATACGCAGTATTTT. Its translation: CASSPWTSGTDTQYF.